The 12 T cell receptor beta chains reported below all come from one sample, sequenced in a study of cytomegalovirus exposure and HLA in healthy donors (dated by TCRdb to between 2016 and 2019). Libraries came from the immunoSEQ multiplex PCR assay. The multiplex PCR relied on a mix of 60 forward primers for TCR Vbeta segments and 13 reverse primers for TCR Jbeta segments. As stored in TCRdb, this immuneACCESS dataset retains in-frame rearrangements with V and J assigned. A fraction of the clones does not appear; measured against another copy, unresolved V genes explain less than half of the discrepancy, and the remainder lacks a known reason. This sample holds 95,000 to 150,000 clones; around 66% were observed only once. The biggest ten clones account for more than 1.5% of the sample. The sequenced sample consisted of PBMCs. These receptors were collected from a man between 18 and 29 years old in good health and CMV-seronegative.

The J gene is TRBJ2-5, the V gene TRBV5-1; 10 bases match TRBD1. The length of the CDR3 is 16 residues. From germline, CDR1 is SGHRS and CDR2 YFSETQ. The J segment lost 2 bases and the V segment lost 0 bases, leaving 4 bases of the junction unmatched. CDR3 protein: CASSLEDRGKQETQYF. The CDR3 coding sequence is TGCGCCAGCAGCTTGGAGGACAGGGGGAAACAAGAGACCCAGTACTTC.

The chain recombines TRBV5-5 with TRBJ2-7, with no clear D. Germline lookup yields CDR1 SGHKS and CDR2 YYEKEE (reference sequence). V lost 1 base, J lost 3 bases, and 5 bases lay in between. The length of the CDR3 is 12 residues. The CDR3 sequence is CASSLSGYEQYF. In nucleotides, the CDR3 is TGTGCCAGCAGCTTGTCGGGCTACGAGCAGTACTTC. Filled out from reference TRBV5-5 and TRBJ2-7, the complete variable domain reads DAGVTQSPTHLIKTRGQQVTLRCSPISGHKSVSWYQQVLGQGPQFIFQYYEKEERGRGNFPDRFSARQFPNYSSELNVNALLLGDSALYLCASSLSGYEQYFGPGTRLTVT.

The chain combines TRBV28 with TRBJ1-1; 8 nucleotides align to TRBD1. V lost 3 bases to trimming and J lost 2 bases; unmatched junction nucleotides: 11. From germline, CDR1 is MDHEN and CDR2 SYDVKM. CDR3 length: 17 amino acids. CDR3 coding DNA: TGTGCCAGCAGTTTTGGCAGGGGGCGAAGGTCCAACACTGAAGCTTTCTTT. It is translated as CASSFGRGRRSNTEAFF.

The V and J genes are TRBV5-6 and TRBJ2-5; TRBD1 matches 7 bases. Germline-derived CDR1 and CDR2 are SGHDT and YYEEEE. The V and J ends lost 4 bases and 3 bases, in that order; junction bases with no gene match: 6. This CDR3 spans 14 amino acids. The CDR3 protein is CASSLGQLEETQYF. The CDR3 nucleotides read TGTGCCAGCAGCCTGGGACAGCTCGAAGAGACCCAGTACTTC.

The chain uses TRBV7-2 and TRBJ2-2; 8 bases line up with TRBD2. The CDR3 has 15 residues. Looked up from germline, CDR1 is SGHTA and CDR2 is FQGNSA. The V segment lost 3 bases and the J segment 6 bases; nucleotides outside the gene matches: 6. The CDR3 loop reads CASSFLGRAAGELFF. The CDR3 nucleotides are TGTGCCAGCAGCTTCCTCGGGAGGGCTGCCGGGGAGCTGTTTTTT.

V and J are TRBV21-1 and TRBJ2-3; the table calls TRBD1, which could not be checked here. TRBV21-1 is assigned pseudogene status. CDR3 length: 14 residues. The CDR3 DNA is TGTGCCAGCAGCAAAGAGGACAGAACAGATACGCAGTATTTT. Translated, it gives CASSKEDRTDTQYF.

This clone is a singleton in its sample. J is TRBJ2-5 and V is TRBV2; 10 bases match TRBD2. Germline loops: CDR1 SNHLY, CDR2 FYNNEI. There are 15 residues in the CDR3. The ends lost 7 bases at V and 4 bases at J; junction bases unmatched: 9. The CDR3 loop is CASIRASGSGETQYF. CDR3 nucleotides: TGTGCCAGCATCAGGGCTAGCGGGAGCGGAGAGACCCAGTACTTC.

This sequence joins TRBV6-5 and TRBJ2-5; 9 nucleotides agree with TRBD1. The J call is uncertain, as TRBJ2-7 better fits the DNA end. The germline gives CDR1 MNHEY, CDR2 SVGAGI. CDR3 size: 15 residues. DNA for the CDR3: TGTGCCAGCAGTCCCGGGACAGGGAGCTCCTACGAGCAGTACTTC. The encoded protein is CASSPGTGSSYEQYF.

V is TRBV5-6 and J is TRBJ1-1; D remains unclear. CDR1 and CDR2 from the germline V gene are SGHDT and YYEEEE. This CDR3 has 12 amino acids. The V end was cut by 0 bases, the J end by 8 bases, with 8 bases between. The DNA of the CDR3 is TGTGCCAGCAGCTTGGCAACCAGAGAAGCTTTCTTT. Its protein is CASSLATREAFF.

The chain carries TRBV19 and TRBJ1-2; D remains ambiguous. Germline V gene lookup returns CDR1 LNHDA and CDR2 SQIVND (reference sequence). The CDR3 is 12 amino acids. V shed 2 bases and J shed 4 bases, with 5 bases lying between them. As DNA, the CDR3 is TGTGCCAGTAGTATATCGGGCTATGGCTACACCTTC. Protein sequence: CASSISGYGYTF.

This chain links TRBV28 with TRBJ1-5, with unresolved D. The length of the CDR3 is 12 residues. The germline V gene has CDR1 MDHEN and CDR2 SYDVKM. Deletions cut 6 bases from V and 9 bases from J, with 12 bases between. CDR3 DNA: TGTGCCAGCAGCTCCCTGCGGGGGCCCCAGCATTTT. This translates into CASSSLRGPQHF.

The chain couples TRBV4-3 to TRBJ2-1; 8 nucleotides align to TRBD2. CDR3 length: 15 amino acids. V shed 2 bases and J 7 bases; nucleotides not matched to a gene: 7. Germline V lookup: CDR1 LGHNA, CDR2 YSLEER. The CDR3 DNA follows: TGCGCCAGCAGCCAACGGTCTCGGGGGGGGAATGAGCAGTTCTTC. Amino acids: CASSQRSRGGNEQFF.